A single sample is the source of the 32 T cell receptor beta chains below, sequenced in a study of blood T cell repertoires in COVID-19. The data were produced by immunoSEQ multiplex PCR, yet TCRdb's version contains in-frame clones alone and is incomplete. Here the sample spans some 200,000 clones, almost 85% being singletons. The sample consisted of peripheral blood. Receptor source: a woman aged 70-85 years with COVID-19, enrolled during active disease.

The chain employs TRBV11-1 and TRBJ1-1, with TRBD1 matching over 7 bases. Germline assignment: CDR1 SGHAT and CDR2 FQDESV (reference sequence). CDR3 length: 15 residues. V was pared by 4 bases and J by 1 base, with 6 bases of the junction left unmatched. CDR3 sequence (DNA): TGTGCCAGCAGCTCGCGGACAGGACGGAACACTGAAGCTTTCTTT. Translation: CASSSRTGRNTEAFF.

This clone was observed a few times. The chain links TRBV4-3 to TRBJ2-7, with TRBD2 as a possible D gene (6 bases). The V end was cut by 0 bases, the J end by 0 bases, with 12 bases between. Germline V gene sequence: CDR1 LGHNA, CDR2 YSLEER. The length of the CDR3 is 16 residues. The CDR3 coding sequence is TGCGCCAGCAGCCAAGATAAGGGACTCCCCTCCTACGAGCAGTACTTC. Protein product: CASSQDKGLPSYEQYF.

The chain has TRBV11-3 and TRBJ1-6, with a tentative D call TRBD1 (5 bases). V was shortened by 5 bases and J by 6 bases, with 20 bases between the two germline ends. CDR1 and CDR2 (germline): SGHNT, YENEEA. The CDR3 runs to 17 residues. CDR3 bases: TGTGCCAGCAGCCGCCGACAGTCCCCAAGGTTTAATTCACCCCTCCACTTT. Its translation: CASSRRQSPRFNSPLHF.

The chain recombines TRBV7-8 with TRBJ1-1; the D gene is possibly TRBD1 (6 bases). Germline V gene sequence: CDR1 SGHVS, CDR2 FQNEAQ. This CDR3 has 17 amino acids. V was shortened by 5 bases and J by 4 bases, with 23 bases between the two germline ends. For the CDR3, the DNA is TGTGCCAGCAGCCTACCCGGTGGGGGGGGCGATGGCACTGAAGCTTTCTTT. Translated, it gives CASSLPGGGGDGTEAFF.

This chain links TRBV14 with TRBJ1-1; the match to TRBD1 covers 7 bases. V was clipped by 5 bases and J by 9 bases; unmatched bases: 6. Germline V gives CDR1 SGHDN, CDR2 FVKESK. This CDR3 is built from 12 residues. In DNA, the CDR3 is TGTGCCAGCAGCAATCGGGACAGTCAAGCTTTCTTT. Translation gives CASSNRDSQAFF.

CDR3 protein: CASSEARSPFYNEQFF. The CDR3 DNA reads as TGTGCCAGCAGTGAAGCGCGAAGCCCTTTTTACAATGAGCAGTTCTTC. The chain links TRBV6-1 to TRBJ2-1; no reliable D call. This CDR3 is 16 amino acids long. Trimming left V 0 bases short and J 4 bases short, with 13 bases between. The V gene's germline CDR1 is MNHNS and CDR2 SASEGT.

This chain uses TRBV30 with TRBJ2-3; 10 bases are a match to TRBD2. This CDR3 has 15 residues. In germline, CDR1 is GTSNPN, CDR2 SVGIG (reference sequence). The trim removed 0 bases at V and 6 bases at J, leaving 6 bases unmatched. CDR3 loop: CAWSVVASGSDTQYF. CDR3 nucleotides: TGTGCCTGGAGTGTAGTGGCTAGCGGGAGTGATACGCAGTATTTT. The entire variable domain, with the rest obtained from reference TRBV30 and TRBJ2-3, is as follows: SQTIHQWPATLVQPVGSPLSLECTVEGTSNPNLYWYRQAAGRGLQLLFYSVGIGQISSEVPQNLSASRPQDRQFILSSKKLLLSDSGFYLCAWSVVASGSDTQYFGPGTRLTVL.

The chain links TRBV2 to TRBJ2-2, with D perhaps matching TRBD1 (6 bases). Looked up from germline, CDR1 is SNHLY and CDR2 is FYNNEI. The CDR3 extends over 15 amino acids. Trimming removed 6 bases from V and 0 bases from J, with 11 bases in between. The CDR3 nucleotides are TGTGCCAGCAGAGGGGACATCGCGAACACCGGGGAGCTGTTTTTT. It is translated as CASRGDIANTGELFF.

The CDR3 region is CASSGQGQIEAFF. In DNA, the CDR3 is TGTGCCAGCAGCGGACAGGGACAAATTGAAGCTTTCTTT. The V call is TRBV4-2, the J call TRBJ1-1; 8 positions match TRBD1. J lost 7 bases, V lost 5 bases, and 6 bases had no gene match. Germline V CDR1 and CDR2: LGHNA, YNFKEQ. The CDR3 spans 13 residues.

The V and J genes are TRBV5-1 and TRBJ1-3; 8 nucleotides align to TRBD1. The CDR3 is made up of 14 amino acids. The V gene end was trimmed by 8 bases and the J gene end by 4 bases; junction bases not matched to a gene: 8. CDR1 SGHRS and CDR2 YFSETQ come from the germline V gene. CDR3 sequence (DNA): TGCGCCAGTTCAGGACAGGGAAAAGGAAACACCATATATTTT. As protein: CASSGQGKGNTIYF. Looking up the rest from reference TRBV5-1 and TRBJ1-3 gives the full variable domain: KAGVTQTPRYLIKTRGQQVTLSCSPISGHRSVSWYQQTPGQGLQFLFEYFSETQRNKGNFPGRFSGRQFSNSRSEMNVSTLELGDSALYLCASSGQGKGNTIYFGEGSWLTVV.

This clone was counted between two and nine times. V is TRBV7-2 and J is TRBJ1-5; 7 bases agree with TRBD1. Germline V gives CDR1 SGHTA, CDR2 FQGNSA. This CDR3 region has 16 residues. The V and J ends lost 6 bases and 9 bases, in that order; junction bases with no gene match: 17. The CDR3 DNA sequence: TGTGCCAGCAGTAAGACAGGGCCGACTTTTCTGAGGCCCCAGCATTTT. Its translation is CASSKTGPTFLRPQHF. The full variable domain, in which reference TRBV7-2 and TRBJ1-5 provide the parts outside the CDR3, is GAGVSQSPSNKVTEKGKDVELRCDPISGHTALYWYRQSLGQGLEFLIYFQGNSAPDKSGLPSDRFSAERTGGSVSTLTIQRTQQEDSAVYLCASSKTGPTFLRPQHFGDGTRLSIL.

The rearrangement links TRBV19 to TRBJ1-1, with a tentative D call TRBD1 (6 bases). The V end lost 8 bases, the J end lost 4 bases, and 20 bases lay between the germline ends. The CDR3 is made up of 15 amino acids. Germline CDR1 reads LNHDA; CDR2 reads SQIVND (reference sequence). CDR3 in amino acids: CASRFGGGRVTEAFF. The CDR3 region has the DNA TGTGCCAGTCGGTTCGGGGGGGGGCGGGTCACTGAAGCTTTCTTT.

This clone was recorded a few times. The rearrangement joins TRBV5-4 to TRBJ2-3; 8 nucleotides match TRBD1. Trimming cost V 2 bases and J 6 bases; bases outside gene matches: 8. The CDR3 extends over 15 amino acids. Per the germline V gene, CDR1 is SGHNT and CDR2 is YYREEE (reference sequence). CDR3: CASSLPIQGDDTQYF. CDR3 DNA: TGTGCCAGCAGCTTACCCATACAGGGGGACGATACGCAGTATTTT.

This chain connects TRBV27 to TRBJ1-1; no clear D gene. This CDR3 has 14 amino acids. Trimming removed 3 bases at V and 2 bases at J, with 10 bases between. Germline V gene data show CDR1 as MNHEY and CDR2 as SMNVEV (reference sequence). As DNA, the CDR3 is TGTGCCAGCAGTTTCAGAGGCGGCAACACTGAAGCTTTCTTT. This sequence encodes CASSFRGGNTEAFF.

As regards this clone: At one end, the junction sequence differs from germline, possibly due to a read error. The chain is built from TRBV7-9 and TRBJ1-2, with 8 nucleotides matching TRBD1. This CDR3 has 15 amino acids. From germline, CDR1 is SEHNR and CDR2 FQNEAQ (reference sequence). The CDR3 DNA is TGTGCCAGCCGCTTTACAGGGGGTCCCGAATATGGCTACACCTTC. This sequence encodes CASRFTGGPEYGYTF.

CDR3 bases: TGTGCCAGCTCACCGCGCCGGGACAGATCACAAGATACGCAGTATTTT. It codes for CASSPRRDRSQDTQYF. This rearrangement joins TRBV18 to TRBJ2-3, with 7 bases lining up with TRBD1. Germline assignment: CDR1 KGHSH and CDR2 LQKENI. With V trimmed by 3 bases and J by 5 bases, 11 bases remained unmatched. The CDR3 is made up of 16 amino acids.

V is TRBV20-1 and J is TRBJ1-1, with D maybe TRBD1 (5 bases). The CDR3 spans 15 residues. The germline CDR1 and CDR2 sequences are DFQATT and SNEGSKA (reference sequence). Trimming removed 3 bases from V and 1 base from J, with 15 bases in between. As DNA, the CDR3 is TGCAGTGCTAGTGACGGGGGACGGAAGAACACTGAAGCTTTCTTT. As protein: CSASDGGRKNTEAFF.

This chain links TRBV4-3 with TRBJ2-1; D perhaps matches TRBD1 (6 bases). Per germline, CDR1 LGHNA and CDR2 YSLEER. Trimming shortened V by 1 base and J by 4 bases, and 11 bases separated the two germline ends. The CDR3 sequence is 15 residues long. The chain's CDR3 is CASSQVQQGYNEQFF. DNA for the CDR3: TGCGCCAGCAGCCAAGTCCAGCAGGGGTACAATGAGCAGTTCTTC.

The CDR3, as DNA: TGTGCCAGCAGCGTAGTAACTAGCGGGACGTTTTCCCACGAGCAGTACTTC. Protein product: CASSVVTSGTFSHEQYF. The chain uses TRBV9 and TRBJ2-7; 10 bases map to TRBD2. The CDR3 totals 17 residues. Losses at the gene ends were 0 bases for V and 5 bases for J; bases not matched to a gene: 11. Germline assignment: CDR1 SGDLS and CDR2 YYNGEE.

The chain carries TRBV19 and TRBJ2-2; D gene uncertain. CDR3 length equals 12 residues. The V gene lost 10 bases and the J gene lost 1 base, with 7 bases spanning the gap. Germline CDR1 reads LNHDA; CDR2 reads SQIVND (reference sequence). The CDR3 region is CATQLNTGELFF. The CDR3 nucleotides read TGTGCCACTCAGTTGAACACCGGGGAGCTGTTTTTT.

This rearrangement joins TRBV19 to TRBJ1-4; 8 nucleotides match TRBD1. The V gene's germline CDR1 is LNHDA and CDR2 SQIVND (reference sequence). V gave up 4 bases and J gave up 4 bases; unmatched junction bases: 5. This CDR3 is built from 15 residues. This CDR3 is CASSRTGSGNEKLFF. CDR3 DNA sequence: TGTGCCAGTAGTAGGACAGGGAGTGGTAATGAAAAACTGTTTTTT. The full variable domain, its missing parts supplied by reference TRBV19 and TRBJ1-4, is DGGITQSPKYLFRKEGQNVTLSCEQNLNHDAMYWYRQDPGQGLRLIYYSQIVNDFQKGDIAEGYSVSREKKESFPLTVTSAQKNPTAFYLCASSRTGSGNEKLFFGSGTQLSVL.

The chain employs TRBV5-6 and TRBJ1-6; D is undetermined. From germline, CDR1 is SGHDT and CDR2 YYEEEE. The CDR3 has 15 amino acids. With 1 base removed from V and 4 bases from J, the gap between germline ends came to 9 bases. DNA of the CDR3: TGTGCCAGCAGCTTGAGAGGATCATATAATTCACCCCTCCACTTT. Protein product: CASSLRGSYNSPLHF.

The genes are TRBV3-1 (or the pseudogene TRBV3-2) and TRBJ1-5; 8 positions match TRBD1. Germline V gene lookup returns CDR1 LGHDT and CDR2 YNNKEL (reference sequence). The CDR3 totals 14 residues. J was trimmed by 6 bases and V by 4 bases; bases with no gene match: 5. Here the CDR3 DNA reads TGTGCCAGCAGCCTACGACAGGGGACTCAGCCCCAGCATTTT. It yields the protein CASSLRQGTQPQHF.

The chain combines TRBV6-5 with TRBJ1-1; tentatively, D is TRBD1 (5 bases). The V gene lost 0 bases and the J gene lost 1 base, with 9 bases spanning the gap. Germline V gene sequence: CDR1 MNHEY, CDR2 SVGAGI. The CDR3 has 15 residues. The CDR3 protein is CASSYSKQGNTEAFF. The CDR3 bases are TGTGCCAGCAGTTACTCTAAGCAGGGGAACACTGAAGCTTTCTTT.

The count of this clone is one. The chain has TRBV10-1 and TRBJ2-3, with TRBD2 identical over 15 bases. CDR1 and CDR2 (germline): WNHNN, SYGVQD (reference sequence). The CDR3 runs to 20 residues. Trimming took 0 bases from V and 1 from J; bases not matched to a gene: 8. CDR3 amino acids: CASSESGGLAGGWGTDTQYF. For the CDR3, the DNA is TGCGCCAGCAGTGAGTCCGGGGGACTAGCGGGGGGATGGGGCACAGATACGCAGTATTTT.

The chain has TRBV11-3 and TRBJ1-6; possible D gene TRBD1, 6 bases. The V gene's germline CDR1 is SGHNT and CDR2 YENEEA. CDR3 length: 13 amino acids. V was pared by 1 base and J by 14 bases, with 12 bases between. DNA of the CDR3: TGTGCCAGCAGCTTAGCATCGGGGGGCTCCCTCCACTTT. Translating gives CASSLASGGSLHF. The full variable domain, rest sourced from reference TRBV11-3 and TRBJ1-6, is EAGVVQSPRYKIIEKKQPVAFWCNPISGHNTLYWYLQNLGQGPELLIRYENEEAVDDSQLPKDRFSAERLKGVDSTLKIQPAELGDSAVYLCASSLASGGSLHFGNGTRLTVT.

This rearrangement joins TRBV12-3 or TRBV12-4 to TRBJ2-7, with a weak D call TRBD1 (6 bases). The CDR3 contains 13 residues. V lost 2 bases to trimming and J lost 3 bases, with 8 bases between them. Here the CDR3 reads CASSLQGGYEQYF. DNA of the CDR3: TGTGCCAGCAGTTTACAAGGGGGCTACGAGCAGTACTTC.

This clone was counted a few times. V and J are TRBV16 and TRBJ1-5; TRBD1 agrees at 8 bases. Germline lookup yields CDR1 KGHSY and CDR2 FQNENV. The J segment lost 7 bases and the V segment lost 7 bases, leaving 6 bases of the junction unmatched. The CDR3 runs to 13 residues. The CDR3 DNA follows: TGTGCCAGCAACCAGGGGGCTCAGCAGCCCCAGCATTTT. Translation gives CASNQGAQQPQHF.

This clone was found a few times. This chain uses TRBV9 with TRBJ1-5; 9 bases agree with TRBD1. This CDR3 has 14 residues. J gave up 6 bases and V 5 bases, and 6 bases lay outside the gene matches. Per germline, CDR1 SGDLS and CDR2 YYNGEE. The chain's CDR3 is CASSPTGGPQPQHF. As DNA, the CDR3 is TGTGCCAGCAGTCCCACAGGGGGCCCTCAGCCCCAGCATTTT.

The V call is TRBV10-2, the J call TRBJ1-6; D perhaps matches TRBD1 (6 bases). Germline V gene lookup returns CDR1 WSHSY and CDR2 SAAADI. Trimming stripped 6 bases from V and 6 bases from J, with 12 bases between. The CDR3 has 14 amino acids. CDR3 loop: CASSSTGLNSPLHF. The CDR3 DNA reads TGCGCCAGCAGCTCGACAGGTCTTAATTCACCCCTCCACTTT.

This chain joins TRBV6-2 or TRBV6-3 and TRBJ2-3; 7 bases fit TRBD1. The CDR3 runs 16 residues. Germline lookup yields CDR1 MNHEY and CDR2 SVGEGT. The V gene end was trimmed by 5 bases and the J gene end by 4 bases; junction bases not matched to a gene: 12. The CDR3 sequence is CASSPTGKLNADTQYF. In nucleotides, the CDR3 is TGTGCCAGCAGTCCGACAGGGAAGTTGAACGCAGATACGCAGTATTTT.

This clone was recorded a few times. The CDR3 reads CASSLDVGDLRSYEQYF. In DNA form, the CDR3 reads TGTGCCAGCAGCTTAGACGTCGGGGACTTGCGCTCCTACGAGCAGTACTTC. V gene TRBV11-3 combines with J gene TRBJ2-7; TRBD2 might be the D (6 bases). Trimming stripped 0 bases from V and 0 bases from J, with 15 bases between. The CDR3 is made up of 17 amino acids. The germline V gene encodes CDR1 SGHNT and CDR2 YENEEA.